The sequence of this T cell receptor beta chain was determined in a study of cytomegalovirus exposure and HLA in healthy donors. On the study more broadly: Earlier sequencing of approximately 200 million T cells yielded 95 million to 120 million unique TCR beta sequences. Regarding the study as a whole: According to an earlier analysis, most TCR beta V segments yielded productive rearrangements about 90% or about 30% of the time. A later analysis revealed that TCR association rates differed between HLA loci, peaking at DRB1 and bottoming out at HLA-C. According to a later analysis, donors in an Asian-associated ancestry cluster reportedly had fewer N-insertions than the roughly 720-donor mean.

Germline V CDR1 and CDR2: SGDLS, YYNGEE. V lost 2 bases and J lost 4, with 10 bases in between. The CDR3 has 14 amino acids. The PCR was carried out with 60 Vbeta primers and 13 Jbeta primers. Assay: immunoSEQ multiplex PCR; the TCRdb copy retains only in-frame clones and omits some. The sample carries approximately 170,000 clones, 80% to 85% recorded once. As for this clone: Its cognate antigen is unknown.

The receptor was derived from a human donor in good health. What was sequenced was PBMCs. This chain links TRBV9 with TRBJ1-3; no reliable D call. The CDR3 region is CASSVTPEGNTIYF. The CDR3 nucleotides read TGTGCCAGCAGCGTGACCCCGGAGGGAAACACCATATATTTT. Variable domain in full (rest from reference TRBV9 and TRBJ1-3): DSGVTQTPKHLITATGQRVTLRCSPRSGDLSVYWYQQSLDQGLQFLIQYYNGEERAKGNILERFSAQQFPDLHSELNLSSLELGDSALYFCASSVTPEGNTIYFGEGSWLTVV.